The 18 T cell receptor beta chains below were found in one sample sequenced in a study of blood T cell repertoires in COVID-19. Some clones are missing from TCRdb's copy, which holds only in-frame ones; the method was immunoSEQ multiplex PCR. The table lists more than 250,000 clones, about nine tenths of them singletons, with 1.5% to 2% in the top ten. The sample comprised peripheral blood. These TCRs come from a woman aged 25-40 years with COVID-19, enrolled during active disease.

The chain is built from TRBV6-1 and TRBJ2-2; tentative D call: TRBD2 (5 bases). Trimming took off 1 base at V and 5 bases at J, with 8 bases between the two ends. The CDR3 loop spans 14 amino acids. Germline V gives CDR1 MNHNS, CDR2 SASEGT. The chain's CDR3 is CASSEGGPTGELFF. CDR3 coding DNA: TGTGCCAGCAGTGAAGGAGGGCCTACCGGGGAGCTGTTTTTT.

J is TRBJ1-1 and V is TRBV3-1 (or the pseudogene TRBV3-2); 10 bases map to TRBD1. Looked up from germline, CDR1 is LGHDT and CDR2 is YNNKEL (reference sequence). This CDR3 has 13 residues. The ends lost 4 bases at V and 4 bases at J; junction bases unmatched: 0. The CDR3 spells CASSRTGGTEAFF. CDR3 in DNA: TGTGCCAGCAGCCGGACAGGGGGCACTGAAGCTTTCTTT.

The chain has TRBV5-6 and TRBJ1-4, with 7 bases aligning to TRBD1. The CDR3 spans 16 residues. Losses at the gene ends were 2 bases for V and 4 bases for J; bases not matched to a gene: 8. Germline CDR1 reads SGHDT; CDR2 reads YYEEEE. Here the CDR3 DNA reads TGTGCCAGCAGCTTTGGGTGGGGACAGCGTAATGAAAAACTGTTTTTT. Translating it yields CASSFGWGQRNEKLFF.

V and J are TRBV4-1 and TRBJ2-6, with D hard to call. Trimming left V 4 bases short and J 0 bases short, with 19 bases between. CDR3 length: 19 residues. Germline V gene sequence: CDR1 MGHRA, CDR2 YSYEKL. CDR3 sequence reads: CASSPLGLPHNSGANVLTF. CDR3 nucleotides: TGCGCCAGCAGCCCCTTGGGCTTACCTCACAACTCTGGGGCCAACGTCCTGACTTTC.

This chain joins TRBV11-2 and TRBJ1-1; D possibly corresponds to TRBD1 (5 bases). The germline gives CDR1 SGHAT, CDR2 FQNNGV. Trimming removed 6 bases from V and 1 base from J, with 18 bases in between. The CDR3 is 16 amino acids. In DNA, the CDR3 is TGTGCCAGCAGGGGGATAGGAGGGACTAAGAACACTGAAGCTTTCTTT. Its translation is CASRGIGGTKNTEAFF. The variable domain in full, with the rest retrieved from reference TRBV11-2 and TRBJ1-1, is EAGVAQSPRYKIIEKRQSVAFWCNPISGHATLYWYQQILGQGPKLLIQFQNNGVVDDSQLPKDRFSAERLKGVDSTLKIQPAKLEDSAVYLCASRGIGGTKNTEAFFGQGTRLTVV.

This chain links TRBV15 with TRBJ1-5, with 7 bases that match TRBD1. Germline V CDR1 and CDR2: LNHNV, YYDKDF (reference sequence). The ends lost 5 bases at V and 3 bases at J; junction bases unmatched: 7. CDR3 length: 15 amino acids. DNA for the CDR3: TGTGCCACCAGCGGCCTTGGGACAGTCAATCAGCCCCAGCATTTT. This gives the protein CATSGLGTVNQPQHF.

The chain is built from TRBV13 and TRBJ2-1, with D possibly TRBD1 on 6 matching bases. V lost 4 bases and J lost 7, with 17 bases in between. This CDR3 comprises 15 residues. Germline CDR1 PRHDT, CDR2 FYEKMQ (reference sequence). This chain's CDR3 is CASSSPEGEMNEQFF. The CDR3 DNA reads as TGTGCCAGCAGCTCTCCAGAGGGGGAGATGAATGAGCAGTTCTTC.

V is TRBV3-1 (or the pseudogene TRBV3-2) and J is TRBJ1-1; D gene uncertain. Germline lookup yields CDR1 LGHDT and CDR2 YNNKEL (reference sequence). CDR3 size: 17 residues. Trimming removed 0 bases at V and 4 bases at J, with 18 bases between. CDR3 in DNA: TGTGCCAGCAGCCAAGATCCCGTAGGGAGAAGAGGCACTGAAGCTTTCTTT. Translating it yields CASSQDPVGRRGTEAFF.

V usage is TRBV19 and J usage is TRBJ2-7; possible D gene TRBD2, 5 bases. Germline CDR1 reads LNHDA; CDR2 reads SQIVND (reference sequence). Trimming removed 5 bases at V and 6 bases at J, with 20 bases between. The CDR3 consists of 15 residues. CDR3 loop: CASSDHAIPEGEQYF. DNA of the CDR3: TGTGCCAGTAGTGACCACGCGATCCCAGAGGGCGAGCAGTACTTC.

This sequence joins TRBV14 and TRBJ1-3; D is ambiguous. V gave up 0 bases and J gave up 0 bases, with 9 bases separating them. Germline CDR1 SGHDN, CDR2 FVKESK. The CDR3 extends over 16 amino acids. This CDR3 is CASSQDPSYSGNTIYF. As DNA, the CDR3 is TGTGCCAGCAGCCAAGATCCGTCGTACTCTGGAAACACCATATATTTT.

The rearrangement joins TRBV6-5 to TRBJ1-5; the match to TRBD1 covers 7 bases. The CDR3 length is 14 residues. Germline loops: CDR1 MNHEY, CDR2 SVGAGI. The V segment lost 7 bases and the J segment 4 bases; nucleotides outside the gene matches: 7. The CDR3 DNA sequence: TGTGCCAGCAAGGGGGCAGTTCCTAATCAGCCCCAGCATTTT. Translation: CASKGAVPNQPQHF.

CDR3 sequence: CASSQGLAGTFTGELFF. CDR3 DNA sequence: TGTGCCAGCAGCCAGGGACTAGCGGGGACGTTCACCGGGGAGCTGTTTTTT. The chain recombines TRBV2 with TRBJ2-2; 13 bases are shared with TRBD2. J lost 4 bases, V lost 6 bases, and 8 bases had no gene match. Germline loops: CDR1 SNHLY, CDR2 FYNNEI. This CDR3 has 17 amino acids.

The V and J genes are TRBV7-8 and TRBJ1-6, with D possibly TRBD1 on 6 matching bases. The germline gives CDR1 SGHVS, CDR2 FQNEAQ. V dropped 2 bases and J dropped 6 bases, with 8 bases sitting between them. This CDR3 spans 14 amino acids. The CDR3 region has the DNA TGTGCCAGCAGCTTACGACAGGCTAATTCACCCCTCCACTTT. It encodes CASSLRQANSPLHF.

CDR3 nucleotides: TGTGCCAGCAGGACACAGGGGGGGGGTAACTATGGCTACACCTTC. Encoded protein: CASRTQGGGNYGYTF. The gene calls are TRBV6-5 and TRBJ1-2; 8 bases agree with TRBD1. The CDR3 has 15 residues. V lost 6 bases and J lost 1; bases outside the gene matches: 7. Germline V gives CDR1 MNHEY, CDR2 SVGAGI.

The chain uses TRBV29-1 and TRBJ2-7; TRBD2 matches at 12 bases. From germline, CDR1 is SQVTM and CDR2 ANQGSEA. The CDR3 contains 15 residues. The V and J ends lost 0 bases and 4 bases, in that order; junction bases with no gene match: 4. The CDR3 spells CSVEELAGGLYEQYF. Written as DNA, the CDR3 is TGCAGCGTTGAAGAACTAGCGGGGGGTTTATACGAGCAGTACTTC.

The rearrangement uses TRBV7-8 and TRBJ1-2; D gene ambiguous. Germline CDR1 is SGHVS and CDR2 is FQNEAQ. The CDR3 is 15 residues long. Trimming removed 3 bases at V and 7 bases at J, with 18 bases between. The CDR3 DNA follows: TGTGCCAGCAGCTTGGGTCTAGCTCTTGTCCCTGGCTACACCTTC. Residues: CASSLGLALVPGYTF.

This rearrangement joins TRBV2 to TRBJ2-5; TRBD1 is a possible D gene (6 bases). This CDR3 comprises 13 residues. The V gene's germline CDR1 is SNHLY and CDR2 FYNNEI. Trimming took off 3 bases at V and 10 bases at J, with 15 bases between the two ends. The CDR3 bases are TGTGCCAGCAGTGACCCCTTCTTAGGGGGCCAGTACTTC. This codes for CASSDPFLGGQYF.

CDR3 residues: CASSTQGPQVAQHF. CDR3 sequence (DNA): TGTGCCAGCAGCACACAGGGGCCGCAGGTGGCCCAGCATTTT. J is TRBJ1-5 and V is TRBV7-2; 7 positions match TRBD1. V lost 5 bases, J lost 11 bases, and 12 bases stayed unmatched. The CDR3 consists of 14 residues. CDR1 is SGHTA, CDR2 FQGNSA, per germline.